Listed here is a single T cell receptor (beta chain). Its recognized antigen is unknown. No much larger clonotype is one base removed from it; base qualities were not supplied. The CDR3 numbers 13 residues from cysteine through phenylalanine. Only the CDR3 DNA is retained, 39 bases long and in frame from the first base. Via the germline V gene, CDR1 is SGDLS and CDR2 YYNGEE. The junction shows trimming of 3 bases on V and 0 bases on J, plus 5 bases between the germline ends. The data belong to a study of cytomegalovirus exposure and HLA in healthy donors (dated by TCRdb to 2015 to 2018). Study-wide context: An earlier analysis of 587 of the donors reported approximately 300 Gb of sequence data and 95 million to 120 million unique TCR beta sequences obtained from 180 million or so T cells. A later analysis re-analyzed previously published TCR beta repertoires from approximately 700 donors and added high-resolution HLA genotyping to study TCR occurrence patterns. An early release that covered approximately 600 HLA-typed donors contained around 300 gigabases of sequencing data and about 84 million unique TCR sequences. The number of donors typed differed by locus, with about 629-640 for A, B, C, DRB1 and DQB1, roughly 520 for DQA1, approximately 580 for DPA1, and some 450 for DPB1. A handful of DR-DQ haplotypes were treated as single units for association and clustering because of strong linkage in the cohort. To predict cytomegalovirus infection status, the study combined high-throughput TCR immunosequencing, statistical association of individual TCRs with disease status, and machine learning. Every discovery cohort repertoire had been produced on one sequencing platform. Both class I and class II loci were covered by HLA typing, at four-digit resolution. Across 300 to 400 genotyped donors of the cohort, an average of roughly 250,000 unique TCR beta nucleotide sequences per donor were sequenced, and approximately 17% of those sequences were non-productive. An earlier analysis of fewer than 750 of the donors used high-throughput TCR beta sequencing to judge whether each TCR beta V gene segment behaved as functional or pseudogenic. The study aimed to test whether signatures of past pathogen exposure could be identified by cataloging public T cell receptors. In a later genetic analysis, genome-wide SNP genotypes for about three fifths of the 666 donors were used, and that subset was treated as a discovery cohort. A separate validation cohort of approximately 130 different subjects was used in addition to the roughly 620-subject first cohort. Rather than using new phenotypic data, the later analysis identified candidate immune exposures from TCR beta sequences and from how often those sequences occurred across donors. Donor age, sex, ethnicity and CMV serostatus were collected together with the repertoire data. Of the 398 genotyped donors, over 65% fell in the genetic ancestry cluster associated with self-reported Caucasian donors. Using immunosequencing, the study profiled T cell repertoires from 500 to 800 subjects and related those repertoires to cytomegalovirus serostatus. Overall results and qualifications from the work: Correlated functional status among segregating V segments might be attributable to linkage disequilibrium, but an unknown experimental factor could not be ruled out. In this cohort, only TCR beta chains were sequenced, and detectable features were limited by the absence of alpha or paired-chain data. Most TCR sequences were seen in very few donors, while some public TCRs were found in many individuals. Sequencing depth was assumed to be roughly uniform across donors in the presence/absence analyses, though that assumption may not hold. A later analysis associated some 17,000 TCR beta sequences with specific HLA alleles at a false discovery rate of 0.05. When HLA alleles, especially DR and DQ, strongly co-occurred, TCR associations were difficult to assign to individual alleles. In a later analysis, TCR association rates were found to vary across HLA loci, with the most associated TCRs seen for DRB1 alleles and the fewest for HLA-C alleles. The earlier analysis of 587 of the donors excluded some 15 rarely observed V segments, including chromosome 9 orphons, because counts were too low. In the study, about 150 TCR beta chains were listed as associated with cytomegalovirus. CMV serostatus was the only immune exposure information available for the cohort. In a later genetic analysis, fewer N-insertions in productive TCRs were reported among donors in an Asian-associated ancestry cluster than the roughly 700-donor mean. A later analysis reported that several top co-occurrence clusters appeared linked to parvovirus B19, influenza, CMV and Epstein-Barr virus. Three of the identified cytomegalovirus-associated TCR beta chains were confirmed in vitro to be specific for cytomegalovirus antigens. Some IMGT-functional V segments, including TRBV6-2 and TRBV6-3, could not be told apart with the 87-base-pair reads, so those segments were excluded. A cluster of highly shared sequence variants was judged likely to be a technical artifact of the sequencing pipeline. The classifier was reported to diagnose cytomegalovirus status with high specificity and sensitivity in both the original cohort and the validation cohort. HLA typing was unavailable for some donors at each locus, so association tests used only the typed subset. Broadly in line with IMGT annotations, most TCR beta V segments showed up in productive rearrangements about 87% or about 30% of the time in an earlier analysis of about 500 of the donors. V-gene and J-gene trimming of TCR beta chains was associated with a missense DCLRE1C variant in a later genetic analysis, and the association was replicated in an independent cohort. Most CMV-associated TCR beta chains appeared to be HLA-restricted in a later analysis, and the HLA associations seemed to be driven largely by CMV exposure. According to the authors, the approach could potentially be generalized to other disease states and immunological phenotypes. In a later analysis, HLA-associated TCR beta chains showed more clonal expansion and lower generation probabilities than non-associated chains that were equally common. A further reported finding was that TCR beta sequences accurately predicted the HLA-A and HLA-B alleles for most subjects in the first cohort.

The library was built by means of the immunoSEQ multiplex PCR assay. For the multiplex PCR, a mixture combining 60 forward primers for TCR Vbeta segments and 13 reverse primers for TCR Jbeta segments was used. Amplification of the CDR3 region of rearranged TCR beta genes was performed with a multiplex PCR assay on genomic DNA. The Illumina HiSeq System was used to sequence the amplified TCR beta libraries as 87-base-pair reads. The study's processing was this. A later analysis tallied tens of millions of unique TCR beta chains across the 610 or so repertoires, and around 9.9 million of those chains were shared by two or more donors. To remove PCR and sequencing errors, raw reads were error-corrected and collapsed into unique sequences using a nearest-neighbor algorithm that merged closely related sequences. CDR3 sequences were aligned to IMGT reference sequences to assign V, D and J gene segments. For a sequence to be retained, a match of at least six nucleotides to both a V gene segment and a J gene segment was required. A rearrangement was called productive if the CDR3 had no stop codons and remained in frame with V and J, and every other rearrangement was called non-productive. Following IMGT convention, CDR3 was defined as the stretch from the second conserved V-encoded cysteine to the conserved J-encoded phenylalanine. The earlier analysis of 500 to 750 of the donors excluded any sequence lacking an unambiguous match to a single V gene segment. An earlier analysis of fewer than 750 of the donors classified V segments as functional when productive rearrangements were above 56.7% and as segregating when the standard deviation between donors was above 5%. A statistical classification framework was built for diagnosing cytomegalovirus status from the catalog of TCR beta chain sequences. V and J gene assignment, in a later analysis, came from comparing TCR nucleotide sequences with IMGT/GENE-DB human TR gene sequences. The TCRdist pipeline was used in a later analysis to assign CDR3 sequences and most-parsimonious VDJ recombination scenarios. A later analysis defined each TCR beta chain by its CDR3 amino acid sequence plus V-gene family, and excluded reads lacking a unique V-gene family. A later analysis removed nearly 600 highly shared, low-generation-probability nucleotide sequences to deal with suspected cross-contamination and a sequencing artifact. In a later analysis, a clonal expansion index for each public chain was calculated from normalized within-repertoire ranks of inferred template counts. In a later analysis, generation probabilities were computed with a VDJ recombination model fitted to out-of-frame rearrangements, and the resulting probabilities were checked against IGoR. A later analysis scored TCR-TCR, TCR-HLA and TCR-CMV co-occurrence with hypergeometric tests, applying a repertoire-size bias correction to TCR pairs. In a later analysis, false discovery rates were estimated by permuting HLA or CMV assignments 20 times. A later analysis grouped co-occurring TCRs with DBSCAN, adding TCRdist sequence similarity when clustering within HLA-allele-positive subsets. Co-occurrence clustering excluded repertoires with fewer than 30,000 or more than 120,000 public chains, plus five with anomalous nucleotide sharing. In TCRdb, the immuneACCESS table is reduced to in-frame sequences with V and J assigned. These tables do not hold every clone; where another copy was compared, an unresolved V gene accounts for under half, and the others remain unexplained. For V, J and clone size, that table is used; D and trimming come from the DNA. The table for this sample lists 100,000 to 150,000 clones; over 70% of them were counted only once. 3.5% to 4.5% of the sample comes from the top ten.

In total, just over 650 healthy bone marrow donors made up the cohort. At the time of sampling, every cohort member was nominally healthy, though immune exposures that went unrecorded were likely present. The donor was CMV seropositive and belonged to the group of about 290 seropositive cohort members. A peripheral blood sample was collected from each donor, and TCR beta sequencing was performed on peripheral blood mononuclear cells. The Qiagen DNeasy Blood Extraction Kit was used to extract genomic DNA from the blood cell samples. The source of this sequence is a man aged 35 to 55 in good health and CMV-seropositive. The sequence is built from TRBV9 and TRBJ2-3; the D gene lacks a confident call. The specimen was PBMCs. The CDR3 sequence is CASSGTSTDTQYF. In nucleotide form, the sequence is TGTGCCAGCAGCGGCACTAGCACAGATACGCAGTATTTT.